Below are 20 T cell receptor beta chains sequenced from a single sample in a study of identical twins. One entry per CDR3 protein results from TCRdb running MiXCR on the 5' RACE reads. The sample contains 1.5 million or so distinct CDR3 sequences, roughly 35% of which appear only once. The sequenced material came from cord blood. The receptor set was obtained from a newborn girl in good health.

The V call is TRBV27, the J call TRBJ2-3; tentatively, D is TRBD2 (6 bases). Trimming took 8 bases from V and 2 from J, leaving 17 bases between them. Germline assignment: CDR1 MNHEY and CDR2 SMNVEV (reference sequence). The CDR3 loop spans 15 amino acids. CDR3 protein: CASGIPGLPTDTQYF. DNA of the CDR3: TGTGCCAGCGGAATCCCGGGACTCCCCACAGATACGCAGTATTTT.

This rearrangement joins TRBV6-1 to TRBJ2-3; D is ambiguous. The CDR3 sequence is 13 residues long. Germline CDR1 reads MNHNS; CDR2 reads SASEGT. V was trimmed by 6 bases and J by 6 bases, leaving 13 bases between them. CDR3 amino acids: CASSELRGDTQYF. The CDR3 nucleotides are TGTGCCAGCAGCGAATTGCGTGGGGATACGCAGTATTTT.

The chain recombines TRBV7-9 with TRBJ1-2, with 7 bases lining up with TRBD1. CDR3 length: 14 residues. Trimming cost V 6 bases and J 8 bases; bases outside gene matches: 12. Looked up from germline, CDR1 is SEHNR and CDR2 is FQNEAQ (reference sequence). The CDR3 DNA follows: TGTGCCAGCAGTCAGGGACAGTATCGTTTCGGCTACACCTTC. Translating it yields CASSQGQYRFGYTF.

The chain employs TRBV27 and TRBJ2-7; 8 nucleotides align to TRBD1. Trimming removed 5 bases from V and 1 base from J; junction bases left unmatched: 7. Germline V gene lookup returns CDR1 MNHEY and CDR2 SMNVEV (reference sequence). This CDR3 contains 15 residues. CDR3 region: CASSLRTGWSYEQYF. Here the CDR3 DNA reads TGTGCCAGCAGTCTACGGACAGGGTGGTCCTACGAGCAGTACTTC.

The V call is TRBV28, the J call TRBJ2-5, with 13 bases identical to TRBD2. In germline, CDR1 is MDHEN, CDR2 SYDVKM. J gave up 11 bases and V 5 bases, and 11 bases lay outside the gene matches. This CDR3 contains 15 residues. This CDR3 reads CASSPKLAGGPEQYF. The CDR3 DNA reads TGTGCCAGCAGTCCCAAACTAGCGGGGGGGCCAGAGCAGTACTTC.

The chain carries TRBV4-1 and TRBJ1-2; D is uncertain. Germline V CDR1 and CDR2: MGHRA, YSYEKL. The CDR3 totals 14 residues. Trimming pared 4 bases from V and 6 bases from J, leaving 15 bases between. CDR3 sequence (DNA): TGCGCCAGCAGCCCGAAAGGCCGGGAGGATGGCTACACCTTC. Its protein is CASSPKGREDGYTF.

The V and J genes are TRBV20-1 and TRBJ2-4; D ambiguous. The ends were cut back, 2 bases at V and 0 bases at J, with 17 bases in the middle. The CDR3 is 17 amino acids. In germline, CDR1 is DFQATT, CDR2 SNEGSKA (reference sequence). Written as DNA, the CDR3 is TGCAGTGCTAGAAGATATCAGGTCACCTTAGCCAAAAACATTCAGTACTTC. Translation: CSARRYQVTLAKNIQYF.

This clonotype was recorded a few times. The gene calls are TRBV24-1 and TRBJ2-3; a possible D gene is TRBD2 (5 bases). Deletions cut 1 base from V and 5 bases from J, with 12 bases between. Per the germline V gene, CDR1 is KGHDR and CDR2 is SFDVKD. CDR3 length: 15 residues. This CDR3 is CATSDLSGKGDTQYF. In DNA, the CDR3 is TGTGCCACCAGTGATTTATCGGGGAAGGGAGATACGCAGTATTTT.

The chain employs TRBV6-5 and TRBJ2-1, with 12 bases matching TRBD2. The germline V gene has CDR1 MNHEY and CDR2 SVGAGI. This CDR3 comprises 15 residues. J was trimmed by 4 bases and V by 4 bases; bases with no gene match: 2. CDR3 coding DNA: TGTGCCAGCAGTTGGACTAGCGGGGATTACAATGAGCAGTTCTTC. Protein sequence: CASSWTSGDYNEQFF.

V usage is TRBV4-2 and J usage is TRBJ2-7; TRBD2 agrees at 11 bases. The end of the DNA is better explained by TRBJ2-5, so the J call may be wrong. This CDR3 region has 16 residues. The germline gives CDR1 LGHNA, CDR2 YNFKEQ. This CDR3 reads CASSQELAGAQGTQYF. The CDR3 nucleotides read TGTGCCAGCAGCCAAGAACTAGCGGGGGCTCAGGGGACCCAGTACTTC.

This clonotype was seen more than once but under ten times. This chain uses TRBV6-2 or TRBV6-3 with TRBJ1-2; D not resolved. The CDR3 loop spans 13 amino acids. Trimming pared 2 bases from V and 4 bases from J, leaving 8 bases between. Per germline, CDR1 MNHEY and CDR2 SVGEGT. The CDR3 DNA reads as TGTGCCAGCAGTTACGATGGCAGCTATGGCTACACCTTC. This codes for CASSYDGSYGYTF.

The chain is built from TRBV13 and TRBJ2-7, with 12 bases fitting TRBD2. V was clipped by 1 base and J by 1 base; unmatched bases: 23. The CDR3 is 23 residues long. The germline V gene encodes CDR1 PRHDT and CDR2 FYEKMQ (reference sequence). The CDR3 spells CASSLVPRDRFGEGTSGSYEQYF. In DNA form, the CDR3 reads TGTGCCAGCAGCTTAGTCCCACGGGACAGGTTCGGCGAAGGGACTAGCGGGTCCTACGAGCAGTACTTC. Drawing the rest from reference TRBV13 and TRBJ2-7, the complete variable domain is AAGVIQSPRHLIKEKRETATLKCYPIPRHDTVYWYQQGPGQDPQFLISFYEKMQSDKGSIPDRFSAQQFSDYHSELNMSSLELGDSALYFCASSLVPRDRFGEGTSGSYEQYFGPGTRLTVT.

The V call is TRBV2, the J call TRBJ2-7; D is unclear. With 6 bases removed from V and 2 bases from J, the gap between germline ends came to 8 bases. The germline V gene has CDR1 SNHLY and CDR2 FYNNEI. The CDR3 is 12 amino acids. CDR3 amino acids: CASRYSTYEQYF. CDR3 bases: TGTGCCAGCAGATACAGTACCTACGAGCAGTACTTC.

This chain joins TRBV24-1 and TRBJ2-3, with D unclear. V lost 7 bases and J lost 6, with 10 bases in between. CDR1 is KGHDR and CDR2 is SFDVKD in the germline V gene. The CDR3 runs to 12 residues. This CDR3 reads CATSFPGDTQYF. CDR3 nucleotides: TGTGCCACCAGCTTCCCTGGGGATACGCAGTATTTT.

V and J are TRBV12-3 or TRBV12-4 and TRBJ2-3; D call uncertain. The V and J ends lost 4 bases and 1 base respectively, with 12 bases between them. This CDR3 is 15 amino acids long. The CDR3 is CASSSDVLRTDTQYF. The DNA of the CDR3 is TGTGCCAGCAGTTCCGATGTTCTCCGCACAGATACGCAGTATTTT.

This clonotype came up a few times. The chain employs TRBV6-5 and TRBJ1-5; D is ambiguous. Germline V CDR1 and CDR2: MNHEY, SVGAGI. Trimming left V 2 bases short and J 7 bases short, with 12 bases between. This CDR3 spans 14 amino acids. CDR3 nucleotide sequence: TGTGCCAGCAGTTACGAGGCAGGAAGCCAGCCCCAGCATTTT. This gives the protein CASSYEAGSQPQHF.

This chain uses TRBV27 with TRBJ2-1; TRBD2 matches 7 bases. CDR1 and CDR2 from the germline V gene are MNHEY and SMNVEV (reference sequence). The CDR3 length is 14 residues. J lost 7 bases, V lost 7 bases, and 10 bases had no gene match. Here the CDR3 reads CASTSGSWGNEQFF. The CDR3, as DNA: TGTGCCAGCACTAGCGGAAGCTGGGGGAATGAGCAGTTCTTC.

The chain uses TRBV20-1 and TRBJ2-3, with 10 bases fitting TRBD2. The CDR3 consists of 17 residues. Germline assignment: CDR1 DFQATT and CDR2 SNEGSKA (reference sequence). Unmatched junction bases numbered 9, after V lost 1 base and J lost 2 bases. This chain's CDR3 is CSARGLAGVGDTDTQYF. The CDR3 DNA is TGCAGTGCTAGAGGGCTAGCGGGAGTCGGGGACACAGATACGCAGTATTTT.

V is TRBV12-3 or TRBV12-4 and J is TRBJ2-7; a weak D match, TRBD2 (5 bases). V lost 7 bases and J lost 7, with 23 bases in between. The CDR3 loop spans 15 amino acids. The CDR3 loop reads CASTSGRTPGNEQYF. In nucleotides, the CDR3 is TGTGCCAGCACATCCGGCCGGACCCCCGGGAATGAGCAGTACTTC.

The gene calls are TRBV5-1 and TRBJ2-2; possible D gene TRBD1, 5 bases. V lost 0 bases and J lost 1, with 10 bases in between. The germline V gene encodes CDR1 SGHRS and CDR2 YFSETQ. The CDR3 covers 16 residues. CDR3 DNA sequence: TGCGCCAGCAGCTTGGGGGGCCGCCTGAACACCGGGGAGCTGTTTTTT. It encodes CASSLGGRLNTGELFF.